The T cell receptor beta chain under discussion was sequenced for a study of blood T cell repertoires in COVID-19. In the source study's methods: Estimated nucleated cell counts came from reference gene primer amplification. Repertoires were generated with immunoSEQ multiplex PCR, while TCRdb's copy carries only in-frame clones and drops some. Clonal size and the V and J genes are those of that table, whereas D and trimming came from the DNA. The sample includes about 290,000 clones, approximately 88% of them seen just once. Trimming at V came to 2 bases and at J to 4 bases, leaving 9 bases not matched to a gene. CDR1 and CDR2 from the germline V gene are SGHVS and FQNEAQ. The CDR3 spans 16 residues. Cohort placement rested on clinical history that participants reported themselves. Either two negative PCRs, clearance, or symptom resolution qualified Cohort 3 donors as recovered.

This chain connects TRBV7-8 to TRBJ2-3; TRBD2 aligns across 7 bases. The receptor was derived from a woman aged 40-49 years who had recovered from COVID-19. The sequencing input was PBMCs or T cells enriched from blood (not recorded which). CDR3 loop: CASSLKRTRSADTQYF. The CDR3 nucleotides are TGTGCCAGCAGCTTAAAGAGGACTAGATCCGCAGATACGCAGTATTTT.